Below, 22 T cell receptor beta chains from the same sample are listed, as sequenced in a study of T cells after somatic rescue of genetic block (dated by TCRdb to 2018 to 2021). Library preparation was by the immunoSEQ multiplex PCR assay. TCRdb stores this immuneACCESS table with in-frame sequences only. Part of the clones is absent; in the studies checked, under half of the shortfall reflects unresolved V genes, and no reason is known for the rest. Here the sample has roughly 71,000 clones; roughly 93% occur a single time. The top ten hold less than 3.5% of the sample. The source material was peripheral blood mononuclear cells (PBMCs). The receptors shown here come from a man aged 30 to 39.

This chain connects TRBV27 to TRBJ1-1; 7 nucleotides match TRBD1. There are 13 residues in the CDR3. The V gene's germline CDR1 is MNHEY and CDR2 SMNVEV (reference sequence). J was trimmed by 10 bases and V by 4 bases; bases with no gene match: 9. CDR3 in DNA: TGTGCCAGCAGTTGGACAGGAGACCACGGAGCTTTCTTT. Translation gives CASSWTGDHGAFF.

V usage is TRBV4-1 and J usage is TRBJ2-2, with TRBD2 matching over 8 bases. The CDR3 consists of 15 residues. Trimming at V came to 6 bases and at J to 4 bases, leaving 7 bases not matched to a gene. Germline V gene data show CDR1 as MGHRA and CDR2 as YSYEKL. In DNA form, the CDR3 reads TGCGCCAGCAGGCACACGGGGGGGCCCACCGGGGAGCTGTTTTTT. Protein: CASRHTGGPTGELFF.

The CDR3 DNA reads TGTGCCAGCAGTGGGGCTAGCGGGAGAAGAGATACGCAGTATTTT. Its translation is CASSGASGRRDTQYF. The chain joins TRBV2 to TRBJ2-3, with 10 positions matching TRBD2. After removal of 4 bases from V and 5 bases from J, the junction contained 6 bases not matched to a gene. There are 15 residues in the CDR3. Germline V CDR1 and CDR2: SNHLY, FYNNEI.

The genes are TRBV7-2 and TRBJ2-4, with 9 nucleotides matching TRBD1. CDR3 length: 11 residues. CDR1 and CDR2 (germline): SGHTA, FQGNSA. Trimming removed 5 bases from V and 15 bases from J; junction bases left unmatched: 5. The CDR3 region is CASSQQGATYF. In nucleotides, the CDR3 is TGTGCCAGCAGCCAACAGGGGGCTACGTACTTC.

The chain is built from TRBV18 and TRBJ2-7; a possible D gene is TRBD2 (5 bases). V lost 3 bases and J lost 7, with 10 bases in between. Germline assignment: CDR1 KGHSH and CDR2 LQKENI. The CDR3 has 12 residues. CDR3 in amino acids: CASSPDGVEQYF. Here the CDR3 DNA reads TGTGCCAGCTCACCTGACGGGGTTGAGCAGTACTTC.

This clone was seen just once. The gene calls are TRBV9 and TRBJ1-2; D not certain. V dropped 0 bases and J dropped 6 bases, with 12 bases sitting between them. The germline gives CDR1 SGDLS, CDR2 YYNGEE. The CDR3 loop spans 14 amino acids. Here the CDR3 reads CASSVGGGSDGYTF. CDR3 sequence (DNA): TGTGCCAGCAGCGTAGGTGGTGGGTCAGATGGCTACACCTTC. The full variable domain, in which reference TRBV9 and TRBJ1-2 provide the parts outside the CDR3, is DSGVTQTPKHLITATGQRVTLRCSPRSGDLSVYWYQQSLDQGLQFLIQYYNGEERAKGNILERFSAQQFPDLHSELNLSSLELGDSALYFCASSVGGGSDGYTFGSGTRLTVV.

DNA of the CDR3: TGTGCCAGCAGCTTAGAGGATGACTACGAGCAGTACTTC. Translating gives CASSLEDDYEQYF. The rearrangement joins TRBV11-2 to TRBJ2-7; D uncertain. The CDR3 runs 13 residues. V lost 0 bases to trimming and J lost 3 bases, with 6 bases between them. The germline V gene has CDR1 SGHAT and CDR2 FQNNGV.

The DNA of the CDR3 is TGCGCCAGCAGCAGGGGTTCAGCGGGGGTCACCGGGGAGCTGTTTTTT. Translated, it gives CASSRGSAGVTGELFF. V and J are TRBV4-1 and TRBJ2-2; 8 bases line up with TRBD2. Per germline, CDR1 MGHRA and CDR2 YSYEKL. This CDR3 is 16 amino acids long. The trim removed 5 bases at V and 4 bases at J, leaving 9 bases unmatched.

The chain joins TRBV4-2 to TRBJ2-5; D is unresolved. CDR1 LGHNA and CDR2 YNFKEQ come from the germline V gene. The CDR3 sequence is 15 residues long. V shed 0 bases and J shed 5 bases, with 13 bases lying between them. For the CDR3, the DNA is TGTGCCAGCAGCCAAGAGAGTTGGGGTCGGGAGACCCAGTACTTC. Amino acid sequence: CASSQESWGRETQYF.

The V call is TRBV19, the J call TRBJ1-1; D is possibly TRBD1 (6 bases). Germline lookup yields CDR1 LNHDA and CDR2 SQIVND (reference sequence). Trimming left V 6 bases short and J 0 bases short, with 11 bases between. This CDR3 has 14 amino acids. CDR3 protein: CASRRQGMNTEAFF. Here the CDR3 DNA reads TGTGCCAGTAGGAGGCAGGGGATGAACACTGAAGCTTTCTTT.

V is TRBV5-4 and J is TRBJ1-2, with D perhaps matching TRBD1 (5 bases). This CDR3 has 14 amino acids. V was pared by 4 bases and J by 4 bases, with 14 bases between. The germline V gene encodes CDR1 SGHNT and CDR2 YYREEE (reference sequence). In DNA form, the CDR3 reads TGTGCCAGCAGCAAGACAGTAGAAGGCTATGGCTACACCTTC. Amino acids: CASSKTVEGYGYTF.

This clone was found a few times. This chain uses TRBV9 with TRBJ2-4; 8 positions match TRBD1. With 0 bases clipped from V and 8 bases from J, the junction kept 13 bases outside the gene matches. The germline V gene encodes CDR1 SGDLS and CDR2 YYNGEE. This CDR3 has 17 residues. DNA for the CDR3: TGTGCCAGCAGCGTAGCTTCCCAGGGGGCAGGTCCGGACATTCAGTACTTC. Translated, it gives CASSVASQGAGPDIQYF.

The genes are TRBV9 and TRBJ2-3, with 10 positions matching TRBD2. The germline V gene has CDR1 SGDLS and CDR2 YYNGEE. V shed 0 bases, J shed 4 bases, and the junction held 8 bases outside the gene matches. The CDR3 runs to 17 residues. The DNA of the CDR3 is TGTGCCAGCAGCGTAGGCACATCTAGCGGGAGTCCAGATACGCAGTATTTT. Translation: CASSVGTSSGSPDTQYF. Drawing the rest from reference TRBV9 and TRBJ2-3, the complete variable domain is DSGVTQTPKHLITATGQRVTLRCSPRSGDLSVYWYQQSLDQGLQFLIQYYNGEERAKGNILERFSAQQFPDLHSELNLSSLELGDSALYFCASSVGTSSGSPDTQYFGPGTRLTVL.

This clone was seen more than once but under ten times. The rearrangement links TRBV18 to TRBJ1-2; TRBD1 might be the D (6 bases). Germline V gene lookup returns CDR1 KGHSH and CDR2 LQKENI. V lost 3 bases and J lost 8, with 28 bases in between. The CDR3 has 18 residues. CDR3 amino acids: CASSPAGQKALSLRGYTF. CDR3 sequence (DNA): TGTGCCAGCTCACCCGCAGGACAGAAGGCGCTTTCACTGCGGGGCTACACCTTC.

This chain joins TRBV5-1 and TRBJ1-1, with no clear D. This CDR3 comprises 13 residues. Germline V CDR1 and CDR2: SGHRS, YFSETQ. V lost 2 bases and J lost 5, with 10 bases in between. The CDR3 is CASSFSGRTEAFF. The DNA of the CDR3 is TGCGCCAGCAGCTTTTCGGGTAGAACTGAAGCTTTCTTT.

The chain couples TRBV11-2 to TRBJ2-1, with 9 bases fitting TRBD2. Germline assignment: CDR1 SGHAT and CDR2 FQNNGV. This CDR3 spans 16 amino acids. V was clipped by 1 base and J by 9 bases; unmatched bases: 10. This CDR3 reads CASSLVGGRAHGEQFF. CDR3 DNA: TGTGCCAGCAGCTTAGTTGGCGGGAGGGCCCACGGTGAGCAGTTCTTC.

The gene calls are TRBV7-3 and TRBJ2-2, with 7 bases lining up with TRBD1. With V trimmed by 4 bases and J by 6 bases, 2 bases remained unmatched. This CDR3 is 13 amino acids long. The germline V gene encodes CDR1 SGHTA and CDR2 FQGTGA. The CDR3 DNA sequence: TGTGCCAGCAGCTCGACAGGGTCCGGGGAGCTGTTTTTT. Translating gives CASSSTGSGELFF. The whole variable domain, filled in from reference TRBV7-3 and TRBJ2-2, reads GAGVSQTPSNKVTEKGKYVELRCDPISGHTALYWYRQSLGQGPEFLIYFQGTGAADDSGLPNDRFFAVRPEGSVSTLKIQRTERGDSAVYLCASSSTGSGELFFGEGSRLTVL.

This clone was counted once. CDR3: CASSLVKGTYEQYF. The CDR3 DNA is TGTGCCAGCAGTCTCGTAAAGGGCACCTACGAGCAGTACTTC. This rearrangement joins TRBV14 to TRBJ2-7; D remains ambiguous. Germline loops: CDR1 SGHDN, CDR2 FVKESK. V was cut by 6 bases and J by 2 bases, with 14 bases left in between. The CDR3 sequence is 14 residues long.

The chain combines TRBV2 with TRBJ2-3; D unclear. The length of the CDR3 is 12 residues. Trimming stripped 7 bases from V and 5 bases from J, with 10 bases between. Germline loops: CDR1 SNHLY, CDR2 FYNNEI. DNA of the CDR3: TGTGCCAGCACCCATGCAGAAGATACGCAGTATTTT. As protein: CASTHAEDTQYF.

This chain links TRBV5-1 with TRBJ1-3; TRBD1 agrees at 9 bases. CDR1 and CDR2 from the germline V gene are SGHRS and YFSETQ. The CDR3 extends over 16 amino acids. J lost 1 base, V lost 4 bases, and 6 bases had no gene match. For the CDR3, the DNA is TGCGCCAGCAGCGTGGGACAGGGCCTATCTGGAAACACCATATATTTT. Translated: CASSVGQGLSGNTIYF.

The CDR3 nucleotides read TGTGCCAGCAGCCTACAGGGTTCCACGGGTAGTGAAAAACTGTTTTTT. As protein: CASSLQGSTGSEKLFF. This sequence joins TRBV5-4 and TRBJ1-4, with a possible D match to TRBD1 (6 bases). The CDR3 has 16 amino acids. Germline CDR1 SGHNT, CDR2 YYREEE (reference sequence). Trimming removed 4 bases from V and 7 bases from J, with 20 bases in between.

The gene calls are TRBV5-4 and TRBJ2-1; TRBD1 is a possible D gene (6 bases). This CDR3 has 12 residues. V was pared by 4 bases and J by 15 bases, with 17 bases between. CDR1 SGHNT and CDR2 YYREEE come from the germline V gene (reference sequence). CDR3 coding DNA: TGTGCCAGCAGCCCGAATTCAGGGGACCCGTTCTTC. Amino acids: CASSPNSGDPFF.